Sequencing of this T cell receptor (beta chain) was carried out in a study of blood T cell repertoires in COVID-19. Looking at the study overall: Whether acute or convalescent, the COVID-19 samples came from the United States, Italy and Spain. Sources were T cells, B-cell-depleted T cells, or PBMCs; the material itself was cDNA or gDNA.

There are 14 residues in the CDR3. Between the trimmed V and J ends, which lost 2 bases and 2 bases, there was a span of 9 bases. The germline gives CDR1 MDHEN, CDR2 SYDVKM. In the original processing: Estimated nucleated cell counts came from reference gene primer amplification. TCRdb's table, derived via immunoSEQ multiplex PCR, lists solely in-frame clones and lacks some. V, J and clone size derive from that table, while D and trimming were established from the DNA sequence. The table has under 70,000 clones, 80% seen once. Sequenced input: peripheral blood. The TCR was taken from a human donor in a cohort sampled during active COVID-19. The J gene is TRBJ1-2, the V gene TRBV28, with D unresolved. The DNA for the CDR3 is TGTGCCAGCAGTTTAGAGGATCTAAACTATGGCTACACCTTC. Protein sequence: CASSLEDLNYGYTF.